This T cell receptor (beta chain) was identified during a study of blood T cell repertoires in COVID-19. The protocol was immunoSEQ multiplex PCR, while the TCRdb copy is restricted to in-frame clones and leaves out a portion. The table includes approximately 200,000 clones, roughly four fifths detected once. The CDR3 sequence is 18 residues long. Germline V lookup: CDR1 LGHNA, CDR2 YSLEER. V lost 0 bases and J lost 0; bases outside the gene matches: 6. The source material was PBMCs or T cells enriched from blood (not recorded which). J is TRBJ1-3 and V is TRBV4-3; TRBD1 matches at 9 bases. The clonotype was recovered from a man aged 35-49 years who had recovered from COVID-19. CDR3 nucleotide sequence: TGCGCCAGCAGCCAAGATTTGGGGACAGGGTTCTCTGGAAACACCATATATTTT. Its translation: CASSQDLGTGFSGNTIYF.